The T cell receptor beta chain described here comes from a study of T cells after yellow fever vaccination. The CDR3 contains 14 residues. With 2 bases removed from V and 6 bases from J, the gap between germline ends came to 13 bases. In its sample, this clonotype was seen a few times. Template switching with 5'RACE generated the TCR cDNA and added a universal primer site and UMIs. Using its own MiXCR run on the 5' RACE reads, TCRdb lists one record per CDR3 protein. The data contain some 300,000 distinct CDR3 sequences, around 9.3% of them singletons. This receptor was taken from a man aged 18 to 30 who received the YFV17D yellow fever vaccine. V gene TRBV12-3 or TRBV12-4 combines with J gene TRBJ1-2; a possible D gene is TRBD1 (6 bases). This sample comprised CD4+ T cells sorted from PBMCs, obtained 5 days after the yellow fever booster vaccination. Here the CDR3 reads CASSLQGNWDGYTF. The CDR3 DNA sequence: TGTGCCAGCAGTTTACAGGGGAATTGGGATGGCTACACCTTC.